This T cell receptor beta chain was profiled in a study of CD8 T cells in Susac syndrome. The study's findings and limits: The study's TCR sequencing and HLA analysis drew on a certain number of individuals. That number was acknowledged as relatively small.

After extraction with the RNeasy kit, about 0.5 to 1 ug of the RNA was reverse transcribed using random hexamers. TCRdb re-analysed the immunoSEQ multiplex PCR reads in MiXCR, keeping a single row per CDR3 protein. The sample consists of around 200,000 distinct CDR3 sequences, just under 95% of them appearing once. Germline lookup yields CDR1 SGDLS and CDR2 YYNGEE. V was shortened by 2 bases and J by 0 bases, with 0 bases between the two germline ends. The CDR3 sequence is 13 residues long. This clonotype has more than one count but fewer than ten. Antigen unknown. The chain recombines TRBV9 with TRBJ2-6; D remains ambiguous. The specimen was CD4+ T cells from PBMCs. The TCR sequence derives from a human donor with multiple sclerosis. CDR3 protein: CASSVSGANVLTF. The CDR3 DNA follows: TGTGCCAGCAGCGTCTCTGGGGCCAACGTCCTGACTTTC.